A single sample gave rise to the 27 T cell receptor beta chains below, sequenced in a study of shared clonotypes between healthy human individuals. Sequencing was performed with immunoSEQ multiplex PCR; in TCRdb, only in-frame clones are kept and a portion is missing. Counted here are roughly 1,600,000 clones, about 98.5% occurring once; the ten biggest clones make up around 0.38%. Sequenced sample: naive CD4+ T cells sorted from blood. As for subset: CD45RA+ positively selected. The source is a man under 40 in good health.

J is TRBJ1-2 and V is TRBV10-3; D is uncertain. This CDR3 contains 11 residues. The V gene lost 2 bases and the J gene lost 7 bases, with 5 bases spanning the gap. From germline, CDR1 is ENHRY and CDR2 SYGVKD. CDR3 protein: CAISEKSGYTF. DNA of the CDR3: TGTGCCATCAGTGAGAAAAGTGGCTACACCTTC.

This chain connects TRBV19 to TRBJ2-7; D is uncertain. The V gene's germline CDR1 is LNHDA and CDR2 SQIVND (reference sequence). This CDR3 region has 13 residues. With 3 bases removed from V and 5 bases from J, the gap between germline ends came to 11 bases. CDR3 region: CASSIPTGHEQYF. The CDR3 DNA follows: TGTGCCAGTAGTATCCCGACCGGCCACGAGCAGTACTTC.

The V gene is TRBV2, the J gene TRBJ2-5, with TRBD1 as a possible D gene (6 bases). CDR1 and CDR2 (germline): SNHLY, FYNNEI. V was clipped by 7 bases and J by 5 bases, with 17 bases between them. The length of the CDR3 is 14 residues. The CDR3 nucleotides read TGTGCCAGCATTCTCCAGGGGCCTCGGGAGACCCAGTACTTC. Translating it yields CASILQGPRETQYF.

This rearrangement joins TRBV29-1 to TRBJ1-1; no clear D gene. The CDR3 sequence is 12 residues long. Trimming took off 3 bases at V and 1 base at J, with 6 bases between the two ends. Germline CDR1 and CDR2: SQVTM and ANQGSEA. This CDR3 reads CSVESKNTEAFF. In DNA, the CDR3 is TGCAGCGTTGAGTCTAAGAACACTGAAGCTTTCTTT.

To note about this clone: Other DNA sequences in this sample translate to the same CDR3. The CDR3 DNA sequence: TGCGCCAGCAGCTTGGTGGGCGTTAGCTCCTACAATGAGCAGTTCTTC. Protein: CASSLVGVSSYNEQFF. The chain has TRBV5-1 and TRBJ2-1; no definite D call. Trimming left V 0 bases short and J 0 bases short, with 10 bases between. CDR3 size: 16 residues. Germline CDR1 and CDR2: SGHRS and YFSETQ.

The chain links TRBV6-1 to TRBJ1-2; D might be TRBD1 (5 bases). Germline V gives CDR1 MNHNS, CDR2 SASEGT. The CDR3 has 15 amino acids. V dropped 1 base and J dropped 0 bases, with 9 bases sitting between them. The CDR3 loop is CASSEGGAANYGYTF. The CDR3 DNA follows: TGTGCCAGCAGTGAAGGCGGGGCAGCTAACTATGGCTACACCTTC.

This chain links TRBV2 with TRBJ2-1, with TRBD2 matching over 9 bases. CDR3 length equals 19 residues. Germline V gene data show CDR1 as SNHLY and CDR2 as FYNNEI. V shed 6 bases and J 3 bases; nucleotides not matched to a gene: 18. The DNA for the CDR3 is TGTGCCAGCAGCCGCCGGGGACTAGCAGGAGCCGGACACTACAATGAGCAGTTCTTC. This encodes CASSRRGLAGAGHYNEQFF.

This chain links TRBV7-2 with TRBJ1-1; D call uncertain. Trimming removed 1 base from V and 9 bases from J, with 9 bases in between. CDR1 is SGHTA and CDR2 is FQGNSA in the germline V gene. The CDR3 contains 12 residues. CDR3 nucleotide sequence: TGTGCCAGCAGCTTAGACTTGGGTAAAGCTTTCTTT. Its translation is CASSLDLGKAFF. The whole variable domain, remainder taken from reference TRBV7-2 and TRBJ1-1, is GAGVSQSPSNKVTEKGKDVELRCDPISGHTALYWYRQSLGQGLEFLIYFQGNSAPDKSGLPSDRFSAERTGGSVSTLTIQRTQQEDSAVYLCASSLDLGKAFFGQGTRLTVV.

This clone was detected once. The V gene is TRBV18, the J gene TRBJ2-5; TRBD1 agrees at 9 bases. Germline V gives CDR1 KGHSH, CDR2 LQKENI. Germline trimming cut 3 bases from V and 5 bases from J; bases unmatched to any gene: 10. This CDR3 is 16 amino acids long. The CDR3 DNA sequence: TGTGCCAGCTCACCGGTGGGGACAGGGTACTCGGAGACCCAGTACTTC. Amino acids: CASSPVGTGYSETQYF.

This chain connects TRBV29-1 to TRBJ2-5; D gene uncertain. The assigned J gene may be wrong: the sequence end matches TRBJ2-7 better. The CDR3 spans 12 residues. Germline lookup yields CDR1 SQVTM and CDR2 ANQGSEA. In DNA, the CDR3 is TGCAGCGTTGGGTACGATACCTACGAGCAGTACTTC. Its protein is CSVGYDTYEQYF.

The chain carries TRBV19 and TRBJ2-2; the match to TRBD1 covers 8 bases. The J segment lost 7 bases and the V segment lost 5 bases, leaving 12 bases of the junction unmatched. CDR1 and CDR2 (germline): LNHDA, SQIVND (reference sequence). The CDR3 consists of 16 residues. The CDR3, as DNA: TGTGCCAGTAGTCCCCGGACAGGGACCCTTGTCGGGGAGCTGTTTTTT. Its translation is CASSPRTGTLVGELFF.

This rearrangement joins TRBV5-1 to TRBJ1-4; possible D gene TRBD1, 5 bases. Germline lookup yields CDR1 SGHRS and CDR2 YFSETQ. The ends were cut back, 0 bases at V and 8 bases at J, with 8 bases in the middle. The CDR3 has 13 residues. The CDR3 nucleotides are TGCGCCAGCAGCTTGGTCGGGGCGGAAAAACTGTTTTTT. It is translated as CASSLVGAEKLFF.

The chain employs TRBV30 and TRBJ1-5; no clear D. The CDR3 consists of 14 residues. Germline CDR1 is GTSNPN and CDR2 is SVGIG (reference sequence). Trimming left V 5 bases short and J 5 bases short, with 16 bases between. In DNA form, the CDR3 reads TGTGCCTGGGGGTCGACTCTACTTGATCAGCCCCAGCATTTT. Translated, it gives CAWGSTLLDQPQHF.

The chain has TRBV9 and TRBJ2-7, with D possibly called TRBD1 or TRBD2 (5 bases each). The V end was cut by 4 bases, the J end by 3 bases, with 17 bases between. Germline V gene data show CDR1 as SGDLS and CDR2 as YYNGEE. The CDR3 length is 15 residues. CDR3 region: CASSPLRDAGYEQYF. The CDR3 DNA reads TGTGCCAGCAGCCCCCTCCGGGACGCGGGCTACGAGCAGTACTTC.

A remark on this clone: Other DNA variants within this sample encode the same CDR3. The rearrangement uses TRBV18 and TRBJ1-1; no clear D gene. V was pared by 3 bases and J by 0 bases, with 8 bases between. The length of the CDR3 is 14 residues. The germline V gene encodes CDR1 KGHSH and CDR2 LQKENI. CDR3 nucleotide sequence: TGTGCCAGCTCACCGGACGGATTGAACACTGAAGCTTTCTTT. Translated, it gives CASSPDGLNTEAFF.

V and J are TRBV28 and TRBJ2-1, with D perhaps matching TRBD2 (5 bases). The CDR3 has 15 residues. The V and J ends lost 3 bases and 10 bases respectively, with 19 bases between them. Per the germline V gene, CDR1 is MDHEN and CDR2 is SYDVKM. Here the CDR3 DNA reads TGTGCCAGCAGTTTGGCGGGCCTCCTTTTGAGAGAGCAGTTCTTC. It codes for CASSLAGLLLREQFF.

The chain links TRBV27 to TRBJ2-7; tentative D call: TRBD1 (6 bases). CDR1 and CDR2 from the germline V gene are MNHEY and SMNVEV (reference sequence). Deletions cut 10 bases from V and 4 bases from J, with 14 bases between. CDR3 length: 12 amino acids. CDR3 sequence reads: CAIGNRVYEQYF. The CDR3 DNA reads TGTGCCATCGGAAACAGGGTATACGAGCAGTACTTC.

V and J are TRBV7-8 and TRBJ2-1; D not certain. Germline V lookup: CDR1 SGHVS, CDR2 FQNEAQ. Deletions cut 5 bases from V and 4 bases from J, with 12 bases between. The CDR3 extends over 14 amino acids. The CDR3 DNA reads TGTGCCAGCAGCCAAGCCCCCGGATACAATGAGCAGTTCTTC. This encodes CASSQAPGYNEQFF.

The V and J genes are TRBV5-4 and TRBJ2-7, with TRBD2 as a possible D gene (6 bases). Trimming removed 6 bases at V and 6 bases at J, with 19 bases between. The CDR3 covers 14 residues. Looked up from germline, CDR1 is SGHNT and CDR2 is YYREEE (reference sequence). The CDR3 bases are TGTGCCAGCAACCAGGGTCGGAGGGAGTCCGAGCAGTACTTC. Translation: CASNQGRRESEQYF.

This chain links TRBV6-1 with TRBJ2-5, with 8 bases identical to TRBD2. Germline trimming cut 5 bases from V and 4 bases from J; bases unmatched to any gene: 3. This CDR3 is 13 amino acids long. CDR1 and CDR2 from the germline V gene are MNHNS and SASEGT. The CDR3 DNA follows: TGTGCCAGCAGTTCCCTAGCGGGAGAGACCCAGTACTTC. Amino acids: CASSSLAGETQYF.

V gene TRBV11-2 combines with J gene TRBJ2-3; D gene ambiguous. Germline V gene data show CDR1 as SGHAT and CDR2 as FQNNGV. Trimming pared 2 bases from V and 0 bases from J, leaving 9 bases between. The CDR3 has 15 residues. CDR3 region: CASSLTSESTDTQYF. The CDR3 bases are TGTGCCAGCAGCTTAACGAGTGAGAGCACAGATACGCAGTATTTT.

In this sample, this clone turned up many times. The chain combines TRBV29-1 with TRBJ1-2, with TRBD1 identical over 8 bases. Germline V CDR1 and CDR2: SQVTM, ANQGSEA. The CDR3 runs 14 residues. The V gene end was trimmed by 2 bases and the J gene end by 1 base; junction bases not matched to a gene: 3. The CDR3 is CSVESTGGNYGYTF. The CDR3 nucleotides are TGCAGCGTTGAATCAACAGGGGGTAACTATGGCTACACCTTC.

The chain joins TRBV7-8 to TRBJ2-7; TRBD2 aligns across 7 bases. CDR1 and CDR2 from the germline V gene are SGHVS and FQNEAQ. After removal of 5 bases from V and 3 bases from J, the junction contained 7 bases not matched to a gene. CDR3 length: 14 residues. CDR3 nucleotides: TGTGCCAGCAGCCTCACTAGCGCTTACTACGAGCAGTACTTC. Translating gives CASSLTSAYYEQYF.

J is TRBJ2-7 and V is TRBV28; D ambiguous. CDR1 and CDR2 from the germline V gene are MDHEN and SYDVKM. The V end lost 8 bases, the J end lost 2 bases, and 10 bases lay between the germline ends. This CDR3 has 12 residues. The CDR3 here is CASGLGAYEQYF. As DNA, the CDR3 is TGTGCCAGCGGTCTTGGGGCCTACGAGCAGTACTTC.

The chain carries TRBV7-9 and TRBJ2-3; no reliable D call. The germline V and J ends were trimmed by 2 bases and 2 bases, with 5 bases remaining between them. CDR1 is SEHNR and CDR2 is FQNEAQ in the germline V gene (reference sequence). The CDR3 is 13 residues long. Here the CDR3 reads CASSLFPTDTQYF. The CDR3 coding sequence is TGTGCCAGCAGCTTATTCCCCACAGATACGCAGTATTTT. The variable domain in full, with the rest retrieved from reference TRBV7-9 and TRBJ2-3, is DTGVSQNPRHKITKRGQNVTFRCDPISEHNRLYWYRQTLGQGPEFLTYFQNEAQLEKSRLLSDRFSAERPKGSFSTLEIQRTEQGDSAMYLCASSLFPTDTQYFGPGTRLTVL.

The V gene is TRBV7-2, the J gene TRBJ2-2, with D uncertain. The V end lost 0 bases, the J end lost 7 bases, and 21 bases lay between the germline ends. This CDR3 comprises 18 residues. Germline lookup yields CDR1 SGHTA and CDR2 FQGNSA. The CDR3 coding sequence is TGTGCCAGCAGCTTAGCGCTCGTCGGGCGCCCCGGGCTCGGGGAGCTGTTTTTT. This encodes CASSLALVGRPGLGELFF.

The DNA of the CDR3 is TGTGCCAGCAGTTCCCCTTCAGGGGGCAGTTACGAGCAGTACTTC. It encodes CASSSPSGGSYEQYF. The chain recombines TRBV28 with TRBJ2-7; TRBD1 agrees at 8 bases. Germline-derived CDR1 and CDR2 are MDHEN and SYDVKM. The CDR3 length is 15 residues. The V and J ends lost 4 bases and 4 bases, in that order; junction bases with no gene match: 9.